This TCR beta chain was recorded in a study of response to subunit inactivated influenza vaccine. Each CDR3 protein is one row after TCRdb ran MiXCR on the RT-PCR reads. The sample has 250,000 to 350,000 distinct CDR3 sequences, 20% to 25% seen once. Germline V gene data show CDR1 as SGHTA and CDR2 as FQGNSA. The CDR3 extends over 12 amino acids. Trimming stripped 6 bases from V and 8 bases from J, with 13 bases between. The sample holds one count of this clonotype. Its antigen is undetermined. Study findings and constraints: Authors suggested each seasonal flu vaccination may recruit only limited numbers of new T cells.

Sample: PBMCs from blood, taken about 20 months after vaccination. This clonotype was obtained from a man in his fifties or sixties who received an inactivated influenza vaccine. The chain joins TRBV7-2 to TRBJ1-1; D uncertain. This chain's CDR3 is CASRKAGGEAFF. The DNA for the CDR3 is TGTGCCAGCAGGAAAGCGGGCGGCGAAGCTTTCTTT.